These T cell receptor beta chains were read from a single sample in a study of T cell responses to AZD1222 COVID-19 vaccine. The table came from immunoSEQ multiplex PCR; TCRdb's copy has only in-frame clones and leaves some out. This table holds under 200,000 clones, under 95% found once. The source was peripheral blood, collected on day 0 of AZD1222 vaccination. The receptors shown here come from an adult in good health. CDR3s include the opening cysteine and the closing phenylalanine or tryptophan. Each record gives: J gene, V gene, D gene, clone size, CDR3 protein, CDR3 DNA. D genes are given only for firm matches. A clone size is listed for some rows: how often the clone was seen (once, few, many), or a class if it is expanded.

TRBJ1-6 TRBV6-5 - - CASSRVYNSPLHF TGTGCCAGCAGCCGGGTCTATAATTCACCCCTCCACTTT
TRBJ2-2 TRBV7-9 - - CASSPDRTKNTGELFF TGTGCCAGCAGCCCCGACAGGACTAAAAACACCGGGGAGCTGTTTTTT
TRBJ1-3 TRBV9 - - CASSVGEGVGSGNTIYF TGTGCCAGCAGCGTAGGGGAAGGAGTCGGTTCTGGAAACACCATATATTTT
TRBJ1-4 TRBV10-3 - - CAISDRGGDEKLFF TGTGCCATCAGTGATCGCGGCGGGGATGAAAAACTGTTTTTT
TRBJ1-2 TRBV24-1 - - CATSDIGGPGGYTF TGTGCCACCAGTGATATAGGGGGGCCAGGAGGCTACACCTTC
TRBJ2-5 TRBV7-9 TRBD1 - CASSLQGAPGTQYF TGTGCCAGCAGCTTACAGGGGGCCCCGGGGACCCAGTACTTC
TRBJ2-5 TRBV27 TRBD1 - CASSPQGARVTQYF TGTGCCAGCAGTCCGCAGGGGGCTCGGGTGACCCAGTACTTC
TRBJ1-2 TRBV7-3 - - CASSLGSGKLYGYTF TGTGCCAGCAGCTTAGGGTCTGGGAAACTCTATGGCTACACCTTC
TRBJ1-2 TRBV7-9 - - CASSLVRGTADTSYGYTF TGTGCCAGCAGCTTAGTGCGAGGGACGGCAGATACCTCCTATGGCTACACCTTC
TRBJ2-7 TRBV6-5 - - CASSYSPQGGYEQYF TGTGCCAGCAGTTACTCCCCACAAGGGGGCTACGAGCAGTACTTC
TRBJ2-7 TRBV7-3 - - CASSWGRGYEQYF TGTGCCAGCAGCTGGGGACGGGGCTACGAGCAGTACTTC
TRBJ2-7 TRBV28 TRBD1 - CASSFSGGYAYEQYF TGTGCCAGCAGTTTTTCAGGGGGTTATGCCTACGAGCAGTACTTC
TRBJ2-6 TRBV11-2 - - CASTPDALLYSGANVLTF TGTGCCAGTACCCCGGACGCCTTGCTCTACTCTGGGGCCAACGTCCTGACTTTC
TRBJ1-2 TRBV7-2 TRBD1 - CASSSGQQGGYGYTF TGTGCCAGCAGCTCTGGACAACAGGGGGGCTATGGCTACACCTTC
TRBJ2-3 TRBV11-2 - once CASSPDLGSTDTQYF TGTGCCAGCAGCCCAGATCTGGGCAGCACAGATACGCAGTATTTT
TRBJ2-3 TRBV27 TRBD2 once CASSIRLAGGTDTQYF TGTGCCAGCAGTATAAGACTAGCGGGGGGCACAGATACGCAGTATTTT
TRBJ2-7 TRBV2 - few CASAEVQGSYEQYF TGTGCCAGCGCTGAGGTCCAGGGTAGCTACGAGCAGTACTTC
TRBJ1-2 TRBV5-1 - - CASSLRDPGDYGYTF TGCGCCAGCAGCTTACGGGACCCCGGAGACTATGGCTACACCTTC
TRBJ1-2 TRBV29-1 TRBD1 - CSVEDSDRDYGYTF TGCAGCGTTGAGGACTCCGACAGGGACTATGGCTACACCTTC
TRBJ2-1 TRBV10-2 TRBD2 - CASSARLAGWGEQFF TGCGCCAGCAGTGCCCGACTAGCGGGGTGGGGAGAGCAGTTCTTC
TRBJ2-3 TRBV2 - - CASSEEDTQYF TGTGCCAGCAGTGAAGAAGATACGCAGTATTTT
TRBJ1-2 TRBV27 - once CASSFPGAAGYTF TGTGCCAGCAGTTTCCCGGGGGCTGCTGGCTACACCTTC
TRBJ2-2 TRBV5-8 - - CASSFPGELFF TGTGCCAGCAGCTTTCCCGGGGAGCTGTTTTTT
TRBJ1-2 TRBV10-3 TRBD1 - CAISQDRGQGYTF TGTGCCATCAGTCAAGACAGGGGTCAGGGCTACACCTTC
TRBJ1-3 TRBV20-1 - - CSARGGVVGNTIYF TGCAGTGCTCGTGGGGGGGTGGTTGGAAACACCATATATTTT
TRBJ1-5 TRBV7-8 - - CASSLNGGQIAQPQHF TGTGCCAGCAGCTTAAACGGGGGGCAAATCGCTCAGCCCCAGCATTTT
TRBJ2-7 TRBV18 - once CASSPLAGGEQSEQYF TGTGCCAGCTCACCGCTTGCTGGAGGGGAACAGAGCGAGCAGTACTTC
TRBJ2-3 TRBV15 - - CATSRDVSVDTQYF TGTGCCACCAGCAGAGACGTTAGCGTTGATACGCAGTATTTT
TRBJ1-3 TRBV2 - - CASSAGPGASGNTIYF TGTGCCAGCAGTGCTGGTCCGGGGGCCTCAGGAAACACCATATATTTT
TRBJ2-7 TRBV28 - - CASRDLTRLHYEQYF TGTGCCAGCAGAGACCTGACTAGGCTACACTACGAGCAGTACTTC
TRBJ2-7 TRBV27 TRBD1 - CASTLTGGHYEQYF TGTGCCAGCACTTTGACAGGGGGCCACTACGAGCAGTACTTC
TRBJ2-5 TRBV5-4 TRBD2 - CASSLGLAGTETQYF TGTGCCAGCAGCTTGGGACTAGCGGGGACTGAGACCCAGTACTTC
TRBJ2-1 TRBV3-1/TRBV3-2 - - CASSEPKAPAGNEQFF TGTGCCAGCAGCGAACCTAAGGCACCGGCCGGCAATGAGCAGTTCTTC